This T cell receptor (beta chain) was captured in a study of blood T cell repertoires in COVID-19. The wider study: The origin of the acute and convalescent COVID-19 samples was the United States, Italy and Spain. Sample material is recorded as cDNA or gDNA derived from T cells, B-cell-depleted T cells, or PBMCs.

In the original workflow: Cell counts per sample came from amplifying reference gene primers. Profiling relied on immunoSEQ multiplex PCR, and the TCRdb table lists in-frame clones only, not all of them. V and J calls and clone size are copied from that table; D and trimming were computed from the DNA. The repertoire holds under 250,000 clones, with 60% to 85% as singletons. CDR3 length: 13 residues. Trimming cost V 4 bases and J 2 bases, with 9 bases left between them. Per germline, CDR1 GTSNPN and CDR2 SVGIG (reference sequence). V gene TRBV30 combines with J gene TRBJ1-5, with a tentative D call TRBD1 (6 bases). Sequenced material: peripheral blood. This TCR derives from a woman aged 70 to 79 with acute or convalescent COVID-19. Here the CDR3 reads CAWKRQGNQPQHF. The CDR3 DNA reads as TGTGCCTGGAAAAGACAGGGCAATCAGCCCCAGCATTTT.